The 21 T cell receptor beta chains reported below all come from one sample, sequenced in a study of T-cell memory formation after mild COVID-19 (dated by TCRdb to the early 2020s). Library prep was done by 5' RACE. TCRdb names Illumina NovaSeq 6000 as the instrument used. TCRdb applied fastp at Q25 and MiXCR to the public reads, then kept only in-frame beta chains. Every CDR3 protein is listed once, alongside the most common genes and DNA of its rows. Here the sample has 300,000 or so distinct CDR3 sequences; 16% occur a single time. Less than 30% of the sample is in the top ten clones. What was sequenced was PBMCs or a T cell subset sorted from them (not recorded which). These receptors were taken from a man aged 18 to 35 who had mild COVID-19 (a few samples of this study predate the infection). The sample titles of this study are shuffled in the database, so cell type and time point are left out; the donor was told from shared clones.

This clonotype was seen a few times. The rearrangement joins TRBV12-5 to TRBJ2-1, with TRBD1 as a possible D gene (5 bases). V dropped 3 bases and J dropped 9 bases, with 12 bases sitting between them. This CDR3 is built from 13 residues. CDR1 and CDR2 from the germline V gene are LGHNT and FRNRAP. CDR3 loop: CASGFVQGTEQFF. The CDR3 DNA reads TGTGCTAGTGGTTTTGTCCAGGGAACTGAGCAGTTCTTC.

This clonotype showed up just a few times. The rearrangement uses TRBV7-6 and TRBJ2-1; TRBD2 might be the D (5 bases). CDR3 length: 14 amino acids. CDR1 is SGHVS and CDR2 is FNYEAQ in the germline V gene. V was pared by 1 base and J by 7 bases, with 11 bases between. The CDR3 DNA reads TGTGCCAGCAGCTTAGACCGGGGTTGGAATGAGCAGTTCTTC. Protein product: CASSLDRGWNEQFF.

This clonotype was seen repeatedly, ten times or more. V is TRBV20-1 and J is TRBJ2-5; TRBD1 agrees at 8 bases. Trimming at V came to 6 bases and at J to 5 bases, leaving 11 bases not matched to a gene. The CDR3 loop spans 14 amino acids. From germline, CDR1 is DFQATT and CDR2 SNEGSKA (reference sequence). DNA for the CDR3: TGCAGTGCACTTTGGACAGGGAAGTGGGAGACCCAGTACTTC. It translates to CSALWTGKWETQYF.

The chain recombines TRBV29-1 with TRBJ2-1; a possible D gene is TRBD1 (5 bases). The CDR3 extends over 13 amino acids. Germline loops: CDR1 SQVTM, CDR2 ANQGSEA. Trimming pared 4 bases from V and 3 bases from J, leaving 10 bases between. DNA for the CDR3: TGCAGCGTTGCTCAGGGATTCTACAATGAGCAGTTCTTC. Its translation: CSVAQGFYNEQFF.

As concerns this clonotype: One end of the junction fails to match germline, which may point to a read error. CDR3 amino acids: CDSSLTSSFDIQYF. The CDR3 DNA sequence: TGCGACAGCAGTCTCACTAGCTCTTTCGACATTCAGTACTTC. The V call is TRBV4-3, the J call TRBJ2-4; possible D gene TRBD2, 6 bases. This CDR3 contains 14 residues. CDR1 and CDR2 from the germline V gene are LGHNA and YSLEER.

This clonotype was counted only a few times. The genes are TRBV20-1 and TRBJ2-4, with D unclear. CDR3 length: 15 residues. The germline V gene has CDR1 DFQATT and CDR2 SNEGSKA (reference sequence). V gave up 2 bases and J gave up 1 base, with 12 bases separating them. The CDR3 sequence is CSARNPRSAKNIQYF. In DNA form, the CDR3 reads TGCAGTGCTAGAAACCCTAGATCGGCCAAAAACATTCAGTACTTC.

This clonotype has more than one count but fewer than ten. The chain links TRBV20-1 to TRBJ2-1; D may be TRBD2 (6 bases). The germline CDR1 and CDR2 sequences are DFQATT and SNEGSKA (reference sequence). The CDR3 spans 15 residues. Between the trimmed V and J ends, which lost 1 base and 6 bases, there was a span of 16 bases. CDR3 nucleotide sequence: TGCAGTGCTAGAGCTGGGTGGCTAGCGTCCAATGAGCAGTTCTTC. This translates into CSARAGWLASNEQFF.

This clonotype was seen only a few times. The CDR3 DNA is TGTGCCAGCAGCCCTTCTTTTAACACTGAAGCTTTCTTT. As protein: CASSPSFNTEAFF. This sequence joins TRBV6-2 or TRBV6-3 and TRBJ1-1; no definite D call. V was trimmed by 6 bases and J by 2 bases, leaving 10 bases between them. The CDR3 covers 13 residues. Looked up from germline, CDR1 is MNHEY and CDR2 is SVGEGT.

This clonotype was counted only a few times. The gene calls are TRBV28 and TRBJ2-5, with 7 bases identical to TRBD1. The CDR3 sequence is 15 residues long. CDR1 is MDHEN and CDR2 is SYDVKM in the germline V gene. The ends lost 4 bases at V and 2 bases at J; junction bases unmatched: 7. The CDR3 DNA follows: TGTGCCAGCAGTTCCTCCGGGACAGCTCAAGAGACCCAGTACTTC. Translation gives CASSSSGTAQETQYF.

This clonotype was detected a few times. CDR3 sequence reads: CASSLDGTNSPLHF. In DNA form, the CDR3 reads TGTGCCAGCAGTTTAGACGGGACCAATTCACCCCTCCACTTT. V and J are TRBV12-3 or TRBV12-4 and TRBJ1-6; D may be TRBD1 (5 bases). This CDR3 has 14 residues. Deletions cut 1 base from V and 7 bases from J, with 8 bases between.

The chain joins TRBV4-2 to TRBJ2-5; 10 positions agree with TRBD1. V lost 1 base to trimming and J lost 0 bases; unmatched junction nucleotides: 2. Germline values: CDR1 LGHNA, CDR2 YNFKEQ. The CDR3 extends over 16 amino acids. In DNA form, the CDR3 reads TGTGCCAGCAGCCAAGGGACAGGGGGTGACCAAGAGACCCAGTACTTC. Residues: CASSQGTGGDQETQYF.

This chain's CDR3 is CASSTAGTGAYEQYF. The CDR3 region has the DNA TGCGCCAGCAGCACAGCCGGGACAGGGGCCTACGAGCAGTACTTC. The genes are TRBV5-1 and TRBJ2-7; 10 bases map to TRBD1. The CDR3 runs to 15 residues. Germline loops: CDR1 SGHRS, CDR2 YFSETQ. V shed 4 bases, J shed 2 bases, and the junction held 6 bases outside the gene matches. Looking up the rest from reference TRBV5-1 and TRBJ2-7 gives the full variable domain: KAGVTQTPRYLIKTRGQQVTLSCSPISGHRSVSWYQQTPGQGLQFLFEYFSETQRNKGNFPGRFSGRQFSNSRSEMNVSTLELGDSALYLCASSTAGTGAYEQYFGPGTRLTVT.

Many counts were recorded for this clonotype. This rearrangement joins TRBV11-2 to TRBJ2-1, with unresolved D. CDR1 and CDR2 (germline): SGHAT, FQNNGV. The CDR3 runs to 14 residues. Trimming took off 1 base at V and 0 bases at J, with 4 bases between the two ends. CDR3 in amino acids: CASSLVGSYNEQFF. The CDR3 DNA reads as TGTGCCAGCAGCTTAGTGGGCTCCTACAATGAGCAGTTCTTC.

This clonotype was recorded many times. The gene calls are TRBV20-1 and TRBJ2-1; the match to TRBD2 covers 8 bases. Germline V gene data show CDR1 as DFQATT and CDR2 as SNEGSKA (reference sequence). The CDR3 runs 13 residues. Trimming removed 5 bases from V and 9 bases from J; junction bases left unmatched: 9. Here the CDR3 DNA reads TGCAGTGCTTCACTGACTAGCGACGGTGAGCAGTTCTTC. Its protein is CSASLTSDGEQFF.

This clonotype was detected a few times. The rearrangement links TRBV11-2 to TRBJ1-1; D call uncertain. CDR3 length: 15 residues. Germline values: CDR1 SGHAT, CDR2 FQNNGV. Trimming shortened V by 0 bases and J by 0 bases, and 8 bases separated the two germline ends. For the CDR3, the DNA is TGTGCCAGCAGCTTAGAAGGCAGGATGAACACTGAAGCTTTCTTT. Translating gives CASSLEGRMNTEAFF.

This rearrangement joins TRBV6-1 to TRBJ2-3; 8 nucleotides line up with TRBD2. The length of the CDR3 is 14 residues. The V gene end was trimmed by 6 bases and the J gene end by 3 bases; junction bases not matched to a gene: 5. Germline V gene lookup returns CDR1 MNHNS and CDR2 SASEGT. The CDR3 DNA reads as TGTGCCAGCAGGAGGACTAGCTGGACAGATACGCAGTATTTT. This codes for CASRRTSWTDTQYF.

J is TRBJ2-7 and V is TRBV6-2 or TRBV6-3; TRBD2 might be the D (6 bases). Germline V gene data show CDR1 as MNHEY and CDR2 as SVGEGT. The V and J ends lost 6 bases and 4 bases respectively, with 22 bases between them. The CDR3 contains 16 residues. CDR3 nucleotide sequence: TGTGCCAGCAGCTCCGGGCGGGGCCCAACACAATACGAGCAGTACGTC. The encoded protein is CASSSGRGPTQYEQYV.

This clonotype was counted at least ten times. This rearrangement joins TRBV4-1 to TRBJ2-3; D might be TRBD2 (6 bases). The V and J ends lost 0 bases and 4 bases respectively, with 14 bases between them. The CDR3 is 16 amino acids. Germline V gene lookup returns CDR1 MGHRA and CDR2 YSYEKL. CDR3 DNA: TGCGCCAGCAGCCAAGAGTGGGCCCCTAGCGCAGATACGCAGTATTTT. This codes for CASSQEWAPSADTQYF.

The chain recombines TRBV12-3 or TRBV12-4 with TRBJ2-5; TRBD2 is a possible D gene (5 bases). The CDR3 totals 14 residues. The germline V and J ends were trimmed by 3 bases and 2 bases, with 10 bases remaining between them. CDR3 amino acids: CASSLRRIQETQYF. DNA for the CDR3: TGTGCCAGCAGTTTGAGGAGGATACAAGAGACCCAGTACTTC.

The chain has TRBV6-2 or TRBV6-3 and TRBJ2-5; 11 bases agree with TRBD1. J lost 7 bases, V lost 6 bases, and 7 bases had no gene match. This CDR3 has 14 amino acids. Germline V gene sequence: CDR1 MNHEY, CDR2 SVGEGT. Written as DNA, the CDR3 is TGTGCCAGCAGACCGGGACAGGGGGGAGGGACCCAGTACTTC. Translation: CASRPGQGGGTQYF.

This chain uses TRBV28 with TRBJ2-5, with 8 bases aligning to TRBD2. The V gene's germline CDR1 is MDHEN and CDR2 SYDVKM. The CDR3 has 15 residues. The V gene end was trimmed by 3 bases and the J gene end by 6 bases; junction bases not matched to a gene: 9. The CDR3 reads CASSFVGGAPQTQYF. For the CDR3, the DNA is TGTGCCAGCAGTTTTGTCGGGGGGGCCCCCCAGACCCAGTACTTC.